What follows describes a single T cell receptor (beta chain). Antigen specificity is unknown. Primers: 60 Vbeta forward and 13 Jbeta reverse. Produced via immunoSEQ multiplex PCR; TCRdb's table is partial and in-frame only. The sample contains some 140,000 clones, around 63% of which appear only once. This record belongs to a study of cytomegalovirus exposure and HLA in healthy donors. Study-level information: HLA-typed donors were the source of around 80 million unique TCRs, which an early data release held. Study-level findings and limits: In terms of immune exposure information, only CMV serostatus was available.

CDR1 MNHNY and CDR2 SVGAGI come from the germline V gene (reference sequence). This CDR3 comprises 13 residues. The V end was cut by 5 bases, the J end by 0 bases, with 5 bases between. Sequenced: PBMCs. The clonotype originates from a human donor in good health. The genes are TRBV6-6 and TRBJ2-1; unclear D gene. For the CDR3, the DNA is TGTGCCAGCAGTCCCGGCTCCTACAATGAGCAGTTCTTC. Protein product: CASSPGSYNEQFF.